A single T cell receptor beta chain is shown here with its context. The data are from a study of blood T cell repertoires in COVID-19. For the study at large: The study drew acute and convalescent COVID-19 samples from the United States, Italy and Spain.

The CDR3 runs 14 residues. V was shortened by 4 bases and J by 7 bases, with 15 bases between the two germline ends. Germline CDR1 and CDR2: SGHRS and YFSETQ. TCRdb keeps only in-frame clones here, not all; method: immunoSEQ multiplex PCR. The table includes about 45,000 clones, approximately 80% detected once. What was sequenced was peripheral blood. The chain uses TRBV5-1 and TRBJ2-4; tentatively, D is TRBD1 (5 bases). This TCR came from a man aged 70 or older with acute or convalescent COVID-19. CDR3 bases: TGCGCCAGCAGCGCCGATAGGGGCAGCAACATTCAGTACTTC. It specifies CASSADRGSNIQYF.